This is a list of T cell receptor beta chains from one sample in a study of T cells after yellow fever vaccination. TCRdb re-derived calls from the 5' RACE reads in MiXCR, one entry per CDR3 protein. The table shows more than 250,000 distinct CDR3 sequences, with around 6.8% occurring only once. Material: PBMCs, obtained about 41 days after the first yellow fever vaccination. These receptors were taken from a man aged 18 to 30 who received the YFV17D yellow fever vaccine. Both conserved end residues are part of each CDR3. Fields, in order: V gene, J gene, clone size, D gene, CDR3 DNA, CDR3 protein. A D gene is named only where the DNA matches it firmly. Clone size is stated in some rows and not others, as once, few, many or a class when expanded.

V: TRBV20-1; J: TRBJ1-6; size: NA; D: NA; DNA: TGCAGTGTTCCGGACCCATTCGGGAATTCACCCCTCCACTTT; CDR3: CSVPDPFGNSPLHF
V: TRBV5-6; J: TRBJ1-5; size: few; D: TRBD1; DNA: TGTGCCAGCAGCCATCAGGGGGGCAGGGTAGCAGGCCAGCCCCAGCATTTT; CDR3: CASSHQGGRVAGQPQHF
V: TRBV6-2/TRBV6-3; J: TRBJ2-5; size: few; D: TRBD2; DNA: TGTGCCAGCAGCAGCATTTTGGCGGGGGGGCAAGAGACCCAGTACTTC; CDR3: CASSSILAGGQETQYF
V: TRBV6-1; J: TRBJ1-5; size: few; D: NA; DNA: TGTGCCAGCGCACTAGGGACGAATCAGCCCCAGCATTTT; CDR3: CASALGTNQPQHF
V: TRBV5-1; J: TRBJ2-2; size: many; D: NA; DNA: TGCGCCAGCAGCTTGGGTGTCCTCACCGGGGAGCTGTTTTTT; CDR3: CASSLGVLTGELFF
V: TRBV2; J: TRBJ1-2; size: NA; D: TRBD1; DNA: TGTGCCAGCAGTGAAGGACAGGGGGCGCTGGGATATGGCTACACCTTC; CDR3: CASSEGQGALGYGYTF
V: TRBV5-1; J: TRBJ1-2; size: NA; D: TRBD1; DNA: TGCGCCAGCAGCTTGGACGCCGGGACAGGGTCCTACACCTTC; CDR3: CASSLDAGTGSYTF
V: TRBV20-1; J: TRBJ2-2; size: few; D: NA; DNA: TGCTGTGCTAGAGCCCCCCCTAGCGTCGGCACCGGGGAGCTGTTTTTT; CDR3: CCARAPPSVGTGELFF
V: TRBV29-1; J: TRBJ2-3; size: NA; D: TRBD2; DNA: TGCAGCGTTGGACGGGGACTAGCGGGAGATACGCAGTATTTT; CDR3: CSVGRGLAGDTQYF
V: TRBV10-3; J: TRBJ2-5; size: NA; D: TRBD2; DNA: TGTGCCATCAGTGCCTCGACTAGCCCAGAGACCCAGTACTTC; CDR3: CAISASTSPETQYF
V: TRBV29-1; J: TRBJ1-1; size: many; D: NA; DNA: TGCAGCGTCGTCAGGATGGCCACTGAAGCTTTCTTT; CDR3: CSVVRMATEAFF
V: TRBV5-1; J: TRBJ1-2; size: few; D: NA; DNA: TGCGCCAGCAGCTTGACTCAGGGGACCTATGGCTACACCTTC; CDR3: CASSLTQGTYGYTF
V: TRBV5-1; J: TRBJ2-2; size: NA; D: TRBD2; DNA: TGCGCCAGCAGCTTAAACGAAGGCGGGGGGTCCGGGGAGCTGTTTTTT; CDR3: CASSLNEGGGSGELFF
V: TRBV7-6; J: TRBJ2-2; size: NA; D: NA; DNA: TGTGCCAGCAGCTTATGGACCGGGGAGCTGTTTTTT; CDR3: CASSLWTGELFF
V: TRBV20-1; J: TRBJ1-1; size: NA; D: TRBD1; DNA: TGCTGTGCTAGAGATCCGGGACAGGGTGTTTATAACACTGAAGCTTTCTTT; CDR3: CCARDPGQGVYNTEAFF
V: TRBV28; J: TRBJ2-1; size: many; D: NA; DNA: TGTGCCAGCAGTTTATACTATGAGCAGTTCTTC; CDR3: CASSLYYEQFF
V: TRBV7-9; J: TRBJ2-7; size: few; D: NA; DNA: TGTGCCAGCAGCTTAGGAACGACCGGGGCGGGCGACGAGCAGTACTTC; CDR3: CASSLGTTGAGDEQYF
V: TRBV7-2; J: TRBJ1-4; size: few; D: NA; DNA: TGTGCCAGCAGCTTAGAAGGTCTGTCGTGGGAAAAACTGTTTTTT; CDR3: CASSLEGLSWEKLFF
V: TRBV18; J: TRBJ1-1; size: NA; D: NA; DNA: TGTGCCAGCTCACCAGACGGACAGAACATGAACACTGAAGCTTTCTTT; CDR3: CASSPDGQNMNTEAFF
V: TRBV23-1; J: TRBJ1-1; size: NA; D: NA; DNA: TGCGCCAGCAGTCAATCGCGGCAGCGAGAGGGCGCTGAAGCTTTCTTT; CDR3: CASSQSRQREGAEAFF
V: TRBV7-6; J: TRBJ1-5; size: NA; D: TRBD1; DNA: TGTGCCAGCAGCTTACGTGAAGGGACAGACCTAAATCAGCCCCAGCATTTT; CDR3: CASSLREGTDLNQPQHF
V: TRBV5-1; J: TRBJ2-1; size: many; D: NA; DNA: TGCGCCAGCAGCTCCGGGGGCCTCTCCTACAATGAGCAGTTCTTC; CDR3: CASSSGGLSYNEQFF
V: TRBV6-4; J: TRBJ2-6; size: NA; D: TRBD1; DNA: TGTGCCAGCAGTGCGGACAGGGCTGGGGCCAACGTCCTGACTTTC; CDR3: CASSADRAGANVLTF
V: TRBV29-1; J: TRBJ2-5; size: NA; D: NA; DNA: TGCAGCGCCGACGGCCCCTATGAAGAGACCCAGTACTTC; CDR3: CSADGPYEETQYF